This TCR beta chain was identified during a study of OX40 agonist ivuxolimab in advanced cancers. CDR3 length: 15 residues. Trimming removed 0 bases at V and 3 bases at J, with 12 bases between. Per germline, CDR1 SGHNT and CDR2 YYREEE (reference sequence). Peripheral blood came from all dose cohorts at three timepoints. Study-level findings and limits: On average, CD8+ T cells had more expanded clones than CD4+.

Assay used: immunoSEQ multiplex PCR; TCRdb lists only in-frame clones, some missing. This table holds 90,000 to 100,000 clones, 90% found once. Concerning this clone: Its antigen is as yet unknown.

V is TRBV5-4 and J is TRBJ1-1; no reliable D call. The clonotype was recovered from an adult with an advanced solid tumor such as melanoma, head and neck, liver or kidney cancer. The sample here was CD4+ or CD8+ T cells sorted from blood, taken in a trial of the OX40 agonist ivuxolimab. The CDR3 protein is CASSLEPGRYTEAFF. DNA of the CDR3: TGTGCCAGCAGCTTGGAGCCCGGACGGTACACTGAAGCTTTCTTT.